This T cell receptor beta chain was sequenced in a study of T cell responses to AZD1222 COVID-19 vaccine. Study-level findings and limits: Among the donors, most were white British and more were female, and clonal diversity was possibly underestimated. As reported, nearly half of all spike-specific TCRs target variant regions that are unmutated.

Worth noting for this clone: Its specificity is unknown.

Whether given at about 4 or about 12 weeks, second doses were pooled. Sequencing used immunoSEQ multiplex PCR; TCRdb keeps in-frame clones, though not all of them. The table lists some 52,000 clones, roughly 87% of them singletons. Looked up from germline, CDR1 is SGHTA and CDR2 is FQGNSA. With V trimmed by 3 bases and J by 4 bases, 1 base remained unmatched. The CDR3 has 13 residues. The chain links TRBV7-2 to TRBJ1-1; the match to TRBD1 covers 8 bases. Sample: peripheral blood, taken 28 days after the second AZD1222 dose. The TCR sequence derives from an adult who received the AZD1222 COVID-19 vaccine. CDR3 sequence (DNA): TGTGCCAGCAGCTTCCAGGGGGCCACTGAAGCTTTCTTT. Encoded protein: CASSFQGATEAFF.